This TCR beta chain emerged from a study of OX40 agonist ivuxolimab in advanced cancers. About the research overall: With ivuxolimab, an agonistic anti-OX40 (CD134) antibody, patients were treated. Across the patients, intravenous ivuxolimab was delivered every 2 weeks at 0.01 to 10 mg/kg.

At baseline, cycle 4 day 1, and cycle 7 day 1, blood was sampled. Sequencing was performed with immunoSEQ multiplex PCR; in TCRdb, only in-frame clones are kept and a portion is missing. The sample comprises tens of thousands of clones, around 77% of which are singletons, and around a fifth rests with the top ten. Per germline, CDR1 MNHEY and CDR2 SMNVEV (reference sequence). CDR3 length equals 14 residues. Trimming at V came to 3 bases and at J to 6 bases, leaving 7 bases not matched to a gene. Sequencing used CD4+ or CD8+ T cells sorted from blood, obtained in a trial of the OX40 agonist ivuxolimab. The chain recombines TRBV27 with TRBJ2-7, with TRBD2 identical over 8 bases. The receptor's source is an adult with an advanced solid tumor such as melanoma, head and neck, liver or kidney cancer. The CDR3 DNA is TGTGCCAGCAGTTTTTCGGGAGGGCTGGGCGAGCAGTACTTC. Translating gives CASSFSGGLGEQYF.